Listed below are T cell receptor beta chains from one sample, sequenced in a study of T cells in localized non-small cell lung cancer. The table came from immunoSEQ multiplex PCR; TCRdb's copy has only in-frame clones and leaves some out. The data hold 70,000 to 95,000 clones, with roughly 91% observed a single time. Sequenced here: PBMCs, sampled before any cancer treatment. Receptors were obtained from a woman aged 35 to 70 with stage II squamous cell lung carcinoma. Each CDR3 is given with its conserved first and last residue. Each record gives: clone size, D gene, J gene, V gene, CDR3 DNA, CDR3 protein. D genes are given only for firm matches. Some rows mark clone size as missing; the rest say once, few, many or name a class of expanded clone.

once,NA,TRBJ1-2,TRBV27,TGTGCCAGCAGTTTATCGATGGGGGACAACCCCGTTAGCTATGGCTACACCTTC,CASSLSMGDNPVSYGYTF
NA,NA,TRBJ2-3,TRBV27,TGTGCCAGCAGTAACACAGATACGCAGTATTTT,CASSNTDTQYF
few,NA,TRBJ1-2,TRBV28,TGTGCCAGCAGTGGGATGGATCGTGGCTACACCTTC,CASSGMDRGYTF
NA,NA,TRBJ2-1,TRBV11-2,TGTGCCAGCAGTCGGTCCTACAGGGTAGAGGATGAGCAGTTCTTC,CASSRSYRVEDEQFF
NA,TRBD1,TRBJ1-1,TRBV2,TGTGCCAGCAGGGACAGGGGGGGCCTGAACACTGAAGCTTTCTTT,CASRDRGGLNTEAFF
NA,NA,TRBJ2-7,TRBV30,TGTGCCTGGAGTGAGAGTTTTACCTACGAGCAGTACTTC,CAWSESFTYEQYF
NA,NA,TRBJ2-5,TRBV5-1,TGCGCCAGCAGTGGAGGGGTCGATGAGTACTTC,CASSGGVDEYF
NA,NA,TRBJ2-5,TRBV6-1,TGTGCCAGCAGTGAGGGCAGTCAGCGAGAGACCCAGTACTTC,CASSEGSQRETQYF
NA,NA,TRBJ1-3,TRBV28,TGTGCCAGCAGAGACACCTCTGGAAACACCATATATTTT,CASRDTSGNTIYF
once,TRBD1,TRBJ2-7,TRBV6-5,TGTGCCAGCTTGCCACAGAGGGGGCTCAATGGCGAGCAGTACTTC,CASLPQRGLNGEQYF
NA,TRBD1,TRBJ2-6,TRBV2,TGTGCCACTTGGGACAGATTCTTTGGGGCCAACGTCCTGACTTTC,CATWDRFFGANVLTF
NA,NA,TRBJ1-1,TRBV19,TGTGCCAGTACCGACAGGACTATGAACACTGAAGCTTTCTTT,CASTDRTMNTEAFF
NA,TRBD1,TRBJ2-6,TRBV5-1,TGCGCCAGCAGCCCCGGGACAGGGCTTTCTTGGGCCAACGTCCTGACTTTC,CASSPGTGLSWANVLTF
NA,NA,TRBJ1-2,TRBV7-2,TGTGCCAGCAGCCCAGCGGGGTGGAACTATGGCTACACCTTC,CASSPAGWNYGYTF
NA,NA,TRBJ1-1,TRBV14,TGTGCCAGCAGCCAAGAGGTGAAGGTCCACACTGAAGCTTTCTTT,CASSQEVKVHTEAFF
NA,NA,TRBJ2-2,TRBV7-2,TGTGCCAGCAGCTTATTAGGAGGGATTTACACCGGGGAGCTGTTTTTT,CASSLLGGIYTGELFF
NA,NA,TRBJ2-5,TRBV6-1,TGTGCCAGCAGGACCGTACTGGAGACCCAGTACTTC,CASRTVLETQYF
NA,NA,TRBJ1-2,TRBV28,TGTGCCAGCAGTCCGACTGGGGATGTATACTATGGCTACACCTTC,CASSPTGDVYYGYTF
once,NA,TRBJ1-2,TRBV2,TGTGCCAGCAGTGAAGCCTCCTCGGGGAGCTATGGCTACACCTTC,CASSEASSGSYGYTF
NA,NA,TRBJ1-2,TRBV6-1,TGTGCCAGCAGCCCCATTACTGGCTACACCTTC,CASSPITGYTF
NA,NA,TRBJ1-3,TRBV7-8,TGTGCCAGCAGCTTATCGACACAGGGAGGAAACACCATATATTTT,CASSLSTQGGNTIYF
NA,NA,TRBJ1-1,TRBV4-1,TGCGCCAGCAGCCATGAGATGTGGCTCGTGGCGGACACTGAAGCTTTCTTT,CASSHEMWLVADTEAFF
NA,TRBD1,TRBJ2-7,TRBV7-9,TGTGCCAGCAGAGGACAGGGGCGAGAGCAGTACTTC,CASRGQGREQYF
NA,TRBD1,TRBJ1-3,TRBV6-5,TGTGCCAGCAGACAGGGGCGCTCTGGAAACACCATATATTTT,CASRQGRSGNTIYF
NA,NA,TRBJ2-2,TRBV5-4,TGTGCCAGCAGCACGGGACTGGGCGCCTGGGAGCTGTTTTTT,CASSTGLGAWELFF
NA,NA,TRBJ1-1,TRBV29-1,TGCAGCGTCGGGCCCTCAGGAAACGTCGCCGAAGCTTTCTTT,CSVGPSGNVAEAFF
NA,NA,TRBJ1-1,TRBV11-2,TGTGCCAGCAGCTTAGCGACAAGGGCCCTCCTGAACACTGAAGCTTTCTTT,CASSLATRALLNTEAFF
NA,NA,TRBJ1-5,TRBV25-1,TGTGCCAGCAGTCCGGGGGGGTATAGCAATCAGCCCCAGCATTTT,CASSPGGYSNQPQHF
NA,TRBD2,TRBJ2-7,TRBV5-1,TGCGCCAGCAGCCCATCTAGCGGGAGTTTTGGCGAGCAGTACTTC,CASSPSSGSFGEQYF
once,NA,TRBJ1-2,TRBV5-1,TGCGCCAGCAGCTTGGTGGCACCCAGGGGTGGGAATGGCTACACCTTC,CASSLVAPRGGNGYTF
NA,NA,TRBJ2-1,TRBV9,TGTGCCAGCAGCGTAGGGGGGGGCCCCTACAATGAGCAGTTCTTC,CASSVGGGPYNEQFF
NA,NA,TRBJ2-3,TRBV18,TGTGCCACCTCGGAAGGAGATACGCAGTATTTT,CATSEGDTQYF
NA,NA,TRBJ1-6,TRBV5-6,TGTGCCAGCAGCTTGTCGGGTACTAATTCACCCCTCCACTTT,CASSLSGTNSPLHF
NA,TRBD2,TRBJ2-5,TRBV5-6,TGTGCCAGCAGCATACTAGCGGGAGGAGGTGAGACCCAGTACTTC,CASSILAGGGETQYF
once,NA,TRBJ1-2,TRBV13,TGTGCCACCGGCCGGACACTCGACTATGGCTACACCTTC,CATGRTLDYGYTF
NA,NA,TRBJ1-3,TRBV6-5,TGTGCCAGCAGTCGGGAGGGGGGTTCCGGAAACACCATATATTTT,CASSREGGSGNTIYF
NA,NA,TRBJ1-5,TRBV7-9,TGTGCCAGCAGCTTAGATTATCAGCCCCAGCATTTT,CASSLDYQPQHF
NA,NA,TRBJ1-1,TRBV6-1,TGTGCCAGCAGTGAATCAGTTTTTCCCTTTCGCCTCCGGGGTAGGGGGAACACTGAAGCTTTCTTT,CASSESVFPFRLRGRGNTEAFF
NA,NA,TRBJ1-1,TRBV7-6,TGTGCCAGCAGCTTAGCTGTATACACTGAAGCTTTCTTT,CASSLAVYTEAFF
once,NA,TRBJ1-5,TRBV15,TGTGCCACCAGCGAGGGAAGGTCAAATCAGCCCCAGCATTTT,CATSEGRSNQPQHF
NA,NA,TRBJ2-7,TRBV29-1,TGCAGCGTTAGGGAAGCGACTATCGAGCAGTACTTC,CSVREATIEQYF
NA,NA,TRBJ1-2,TRBV30,TGTGCCTGGCAATGGGACTATGGCTACACCTTC,CAWQWDYGYTF
NA,NA,TRBJ1-4,TRBV29-1,TGCAGCGGCGAGGGGAATAATGAAAAACTGTTTTTT,CSGEGNNEKLFF
once,NA,TRBJ2-1,TRBV10-1,TGCGCCAGCAGCCCAAGAGATGGACGCTCCTACAATGAGCAGTTCTTC,CASSPRDGRSYNEQFF
NA,TRBD2,TRBJ2-3,TRBV15,TGTGCCACCAGCAGAGGACTAGCGGGAAGAGCAGATACGCAGTATTTT,CATSRGLAGRADTQYF
NA,TRBD2,TRBJ2-7,TRBV7-9,TGTGCCAGCAGCTCCGGACTAGCGGGACCCTACGAGCAGTACTTC,CASSSGLAGPYEQYF
NA,NA,TRBJ1-6,TRBV5-1,TGCGCCAGCAGCTTAGATGTCTCCTATAATTCACCCCTCCACTTT,CASSLDVSYNSPLHF